The clone carrying this TCR beta chain appeared once. The entry originates in a study of shared clonotypes between healthy human individuals. Between the trimmed V and J ends, which lost 4 bases and 2 bases, there was a span of 14 bases. The CDR3 contains 15 residues. The germline V gene encodes CDR1 GTSNPN and CDR2 SVGIG (reference sequence). For sorted subsets, 150 to 200 ng DNA per replicate equaled tens of thousands of T cell genomes. Clones were read by immunoSEQ multiplex PCR, and TCRdb kept only the in-frame ones, dropping some. This sample yields about 680,000 clones, of which about three quarters are seen a single time; roughly 2% belongs to the top ten.

The rearrangement joins TRBV30 to TRBJ2-2; D gene unclear. Material for sequencing was memory CD4+ T cells sorted from blood. Subset meaning: CD45RA-negative fraction. The receptor's source is a woman in her 30s in good health. The CDR3 spells CAWKLRSRNTGELFF. As DNA, the CDR3 is TGTGCCTGGAAATTGCGCTCGAGAAACACCGGGGAGCTGTTTTTT.